This T cell receptor beta chain emerged from a study of shared clonotypes between healthy human individuals. The study, taken as a whole, reports: The authors expected sequencing depth to affect clonotype sharing among donors. Among the subsets, naive ones generally showed larger estimated richness than memory ones.

Notes on this clone: Its specificity is not known.

Produced via immunoSEQ multiplex PCR; TCRdb's table is partial and in-frame only. Of about 1.5 million clones in the sample, roughly 96% were seen once. The donors, all of them Caucasian adults, lived in Nashville, Tennessee. CD45RA+ naive and CD45RA-negative memory subsets were separated from CD4+ cells. Germline CDR1 and CDR2: SEHNR and FQNEAQ (reference sequence). This CDR3 is 13 amino acids long. V lost 3 bases and J lost 2, with 8 bases in between. What was sequenced was naive CD4+ T cells sorted from blood. Subset reported: CD45RA+ positively selected. This TCR derives from a man younger than 45 in good health. The chain uses TRBV7-9 and TRBJ2-7; D is uncertain. The chain's CDR3 is CASSFSGTYEQYF. The DNA of the CDR3 is TGTGCCAGCAGCTTTTCAGGAACCTACGAGCAGTACTTC.